This TCR beta chain is from a study of blood T cell repertoires in COVID-19. About the research overall: Spain, Italy and the United States supplied samples that represented acute and convalescent COVID-19. T cells, B-cell-depleted T cells, or PBMCs supplied cDNA or gDNA.

The V gene lost 5 bases and the J gene lost 0 bases, with 10 bases spanning the gap. The length of the CDR3 is 14 residues. The germline CDR1 and CDR2 sequences are SEHNR and FQNEAQ (reference sequence). Original analysis: How many nucleated cells were present was estimated from reference gene primer amplification. The protocol was immunoSEQ multiplex PCR, while the TCRdb copy is restricted to in-frame clones and leaves out a portion. Clonal size and the V and J genes are those of that table, whereas D and trimming came from the DNA. Counted here are 200,000 to 250,000 clones, 83% occurring once; the ten biggest clones make up roughly 5%. This clone was found once.

Sequencing used peripheral blood. The V gene is TRBV7-9, the J gene TRBJ1-1; D gene uncertain. This receptor was obtained from a human donor in a cohort sampled during active COVID-19. In DNA, the CDR3 is TGTGCCAGCAGCCCGATCGGGATGAACACTGAAGCTTTCTTT. Protein: CASSPIGMNTEAFF. The whole variable domain, remainder taken from reference TRBV7-9 and TRBJ1-1, is DTGVSQNPRHKITKRGQNVTFRCDPISEHNRLYWYRQTLGQGPEFLTYFQNEAQLEKSRLLSDRFSAERPKGSFSTLEIQRTEQGDSAMYLCASSPIGMNTEAFFGQGTRLTVV.